Below are 7 T cell receptor beta chains sequenced from a single sample in a study of T-cell reconstitution after alpha-beta-depleted transplantation in children (dated by TCRdb to the mid-2010s). The library was made by PCR. Sequencing was carried out with an Illumina HiSeq 2500. TCR library preparation used molecular barcoding, with unique molecular identifiers applied to normalize quantification of the TCRbeta repertoire. TCRdb reran the public reads through fastp at Q25 and MiXCR, keeping productive beta chains. Identical CDR3 protein sequences are pooled into one entry, listed with their most common genes and DNA. The sample table contains roughly 220,000 distinct CDR3 sequences; only one count was recorded for approximately 12% of them. The ten largest make up roughly 2.6% of the sample. This sample comprised PBMCs from the stem cell graft donor, obtained from the stem cell graft. These receptors were collected from a human donor who donated a stem cell graft to a child with acute lymphoblastic leukemia.

This clonotype has ten or more counts. J is TRBJ2-1 and V is TRBV12-3 or TRBV12-4, with 8 bases identical to TRBD1. With 7 bases clipped from V and 9 bases from J, the junction kept 8 bases outside the gene matches. The CDR3 has 13 amino acids. CDR3 amino acids: CASTTGQGIEQFF. The CDR3 DNA reads as TGTGCCAGCACCACCGGACAGGGTATTGAGCAGTTCTTC.

The sample holds many counts of this clonotype. V gene TRBV5-1 combines with J gene TRBJ2-2, with TRBD1 identical over 9 bases. J gave up 7 bases and V 3 bases, and 7 bases lay outside the gene matches. Germline V lookup: CDR1 SGHRS, CDR2 YFSETQ. The length of the CDR3 is 15 residues. The CDR3 region is CASSSHRGQFGELFF. In nucleotides, the CDR3 is TGCGCCAGCAGCTCGCACAGGGGGCAATTCGGGGAGCTGTTTTTT. Combining the CDR3 with reference TRBV5-1 and TRBJ2-2 gives the whole variable domain KAGVTQTPRYLIKTRGQQVTLSCSPISGHRSVSWYQQTPGQGLQFLFEYFSETQRNKGNFPGRFSGRQFSNSRSEMNVSTLELGDSALYLCASSSHRGQFGELFFGEGSRLTVL.

Notes on this clonotype: A much larger clone differs from this one at a single base, so this may be a read error. This sequence joins TRBV13 and TRBJ2-5; D might be TRBD1 (7 bases). CDR1 is PRHDT, CDR2 FYEKMQ, per germline (reference sequence). V lost 5 bases and J 4 bases, leaving 8 bases between the germline ends. The CDR3 totals 12 residues. The CDR3 DNA sequence: TGTGCCAGCAGCCAGGGGGGAGAGACCCAGTACTTC. Its protein is CASSQGGETQYF. The variable domain in full, completed from reference TRBV13 and TRBJ2-5, reads AAGVIQSPRHLIKEKRETATLKCYPIPRHDTVYWYQQGPGQDPQFLISFYEKMQSDKGSIPDRFSAQQFSDYHSELNMSSLELGDSALYFCASSQGGETQYFGPGTRLLVL.

This clonotype was observed many times. This chain joins TRBV12-3 or TRBV12-4 and TRBJ1-5, with unresolved D. This CDR3 is 13 amino acids long. V gave up 3 bases and J gave up 4 bases, with 7 bases separating them. In DNA, the CDR3 is TGTGCCAGCAGTTTCGGAGAAAATCAGCCCCAGCATTTT. Residues: CASSFGENQPQHF.

In its sample, this clonotype was seen many times. V is TRBV29-1 and J is TRBJ1-1, with 7 bases lining up with TRBD1. J was trimmed by 7 bases and V by 4 bases; bases with no gene match: 6. The CDR3 has 12 residues. Germline V gene lookup returns CDR1 SQVTM and CDR2 ANQGSEA. DNA for the CDR3: TGCAGCGTTGCCGACAGGGTAGGTGAAGCTTTCTTT. Translation: CSVADRVGEAFF.

This clonotype was counted at least ten times. This rearrangement joins TRBV4-1 to TRBJ1-1; D perhaps matches TRBD1 (6 bases). Trimming cost V 7 bases and J 1 base, with 16 bases left between them. The CDR3 is made up of 15 amino acids. Germline lookup yields CDR1 MGHRA and CDR2 YSYEKL. CDR3 sequence reads: CASTPFGGPNTEAFF. The CDR3 DNA is TGCGCCAGCACCCCCTTCGGGGGCCCGAACACTGAAGCTTTCTTT.

This clonotype was seen more than once but under ten times. The chain is built from TRBV7-2 and TRBJ2-1; TRBD2 matches at 11 bases. This CDR3 is built from 17 residues. The junction had 3 bases not matched to a gene; V was cut back by 1 base and J by 1 base. Germline-derived CDR1 and CDR2 are SGHTA and FQGNSA. The CDR3 DNA reads as TGTGCCAGCAGCTTAGTGCCTAGCGGGGGGTCCTACAATGAGCAGTTCTTC. As protein: CASSLVPSGGSYNEQFF.